The 25 T cell receptor beta chains reported below all come from one sample, sequenced in a study of blood T cell repertoires in COVID-19. Assay: immunoSEQ multiplex PCR; the TCRdb copy retains only in-frame clones and omits some. The sample holds roughly 410,000 clones, around 87% seen once. The sample comprised peripheral blood. These receptor sequences come from a woman aged 55-70 years with COVID-19, enrolled during active disease.

The chain couples TRBV4-1 to TRBJ2-7, with 7 bases fitting TRBD1. The ends lost 1 base at V and 6 bases at J; junction bases unmatched: 12. Germline V CDR1 and CDR2: MGHRA, YSYEKL. The CDR3 contains 16 residues. The CDR3 reads CASSQGFLGQKGEQYF. For the CDR3, the DNA is TGCGCCAGCAGCCAAGGTTTCCTGGGACAGAAAGGCGAGCAGTACTTC.

This chain joins TRBV28 and TRBJ2-7; no clear D. Germline V gene lookup returns CDR1 MDHEN and CDR2 SYDVKM. The CDR3 covers 11 residues. V dropped 8 bases and J dropped 4 bases, with 9 bases sitting between them. CDR3 DNA: TGTGCCAGCTTGGGCAGGTACGAGCAGTACTTC. As protein: CASLGRYEQYF.

About this clone itself: The sample has other DNA sequences that encode this CDR3 too. CDR3: CASTQGPGNEQFF. CDR3 DNA: TGCGCCAGCACCCAGGGCCCGGGCAATGAGCAGTTCTTC. The chain uses TRBV5-1 and TRBJ2-1; perhaps TRBD1 as D (5 bases). Trimming cost V 6 bases and J 6 bases, with 13 bases left between them. The CDR3 totals 13 residues. Germline V gene data show CDR1 as SGHRS and CDR2 as YFSETQ.

About this clone: Other DNA sequences within the sample encode an identical CDR3. The chain links TRBV18 to TRBJ2-7, with 11 bases matching TRBD1. Unmatched junction bases numbered 3, after V lost 3 bases and J lost 2 bases. Germline V lookup: CDR1 KGHSH, CDR2 LQKENI. This CDR3 region has 15 residues. The CDR3 is CASSPPGQGAYEQYF. The CDR3 DNA follows: TGTGCCAGCTCACCTCCGGGACAGGGGGCCTACGAGCAGTACTTC. The full variable domain, in which reference TRBV18 and TRBJ2-7 provide the parts outside the CDR3, is NAGVMQNPRHLVRRRGQEARLRCSPMKGHSHVYWYRQLPEEGLKFMVYLQKENIIDESGMPKERFSAEFPKEGPSILRIQQVVRGDSAAYFCASSPPGQGAYEQYFGPGTRLTVT.

V usage is TRBV4-2 and J usage is TRBJ2-7, with TRBD1 matching 8 bases. The ends lost 4 bases at V and 3 bases at J; junction bases unmatched: 11. The germline CDR1 and CDR2 sequences are LGHNA and YNFKEQ. CDR3 length equals 16 residues. Here the CDR3 DNA reads TGTGCCAGCAGCCCCCGCGGCACAGGGGGTTTCTACGAGCAGTACTTC. Protein product: CASSPRGTGGFYEQYF.

The genes are TRBV6-6 and TRBJ2-7, with D possibly TRBD2 on 6 matching bases. CDR3 length: 14 residues. Trimming removed 0 bases at V and 3 bases at J, with 9 bases between. The germline CDR1 and CDR2 sequences are MNHNY and SVGAGI (reference sequence). The CDR3 nucleotides are TGTGCCAGCAGTTACTCGTCCGGGGGCTACGAGCAGTACTTC. Its protein product is CASSYSSGGYEQYF.

J is TRBJ2-3 and V is TRBV5-1; the match to TRBD2 covers 11 bases. V gave up 3 bases and J gave up 6 bases; unmatched junction bases: 9. This CDR3 is built from 16 residues. The germline V gene encodes CDR1 SGHRS and CDR2 YFSETQ. In DNA, the CDR3 is TGCGCCAGCAGCTCCGGTAGCGGGGGGGCCGAGGATACGCAGTATTTT. This sequence encodes CASSSGSGGAEDTQYF.

This sequence joins TRBV28 and TRBJ1-6; 11 positions match TRBD1. V lost 10 bases and J lost 3; bases outside the gene matches: 5. This CDR3 region has 15 residues. The germline V gene has CDR1 MDHEN and CDR2 SYDVKM. For the CDR3, the DNA is TGTGCCACCAGGACAGGGGGCTTCTATAATTCACCCCTCCACTTT. Translating it yields CATRTGGFYNSPLHF.

The rearrangement uses TRBV5-6 and TRBJ2-1; 14 bases fit TRBD2. CDR1 and CDR2 (germline): SGHDT, YYEEEE. The J segment lost 5 bases and the V segment lost 4 bases, leaving 5 bases of the junction unmatched. The CDR3 is made up of 16 amino acids. The CDR3 region is CASSRLAGGPHNEQFF. The CDR3 DNA is TGTGCCAGCAGCAGACTAGCGGGGGGGCCCCACAATGAGCAGTTCTTC.

The chain uses TRBV10-3 and TRBJ1-4, with 7 nucleotides matching TRBD1. The CDR3 extends over 15 amino acids. Germline lookup yields CDR1 ENHRY and CDR2 SYGVKD. V trimming: 1 base; J trimming: 7 bases; junction bases outside the gene matches: 6. The CDR3: CAISELAGGGEKLFF. CDR3 sequence (DNA): TGTGCCATCAGTGAGTTAGCAGGGGGAGGTGAAAAACTGTTTTTT.

The rearrangement links TRBV5-6 to TRBJ2-7; 7 nucleotides match TRBD1. CDR3 length: 14 amino acids. The V gene end was trimmed by 0 bases and the J gene end by 6 bases; junction bases not matched to a gene: 6. Germline assignment: CDR1 SGHDT and CDR2 YYEEEE. The CDR3 DNA sequence: TGTGCCAGCAGCTTGGGGACAGGAAGGCGCGAGCAGTACTTC. Translation: CASSLGTGRREQYF.

The chain carries TRBV19 and TRBJ2-7, with TRBD2 as a possible D gene (5 bases). This CDR3 spans 12 amino acids. Trimming shortened V by 5 bases and J by 3 bases, and 8 bases separated the two germline ends. Germline V lookup: CDR1 LNHDA, CDR2 SQIVND (reference sequence). The CDR3 loop is CASSLGNYEQYF. The CDR3 DNA sequence: TGTGCCAGTAGTCTCGGGAACTACGAGCAGTACTTC.

The chain employs TRBV5-6 and TRBJ2-2; 8 nucleotides line up with TRBD1. V lost 3 bases to trimming and J lost 1 base; unmatched junction nucleotides: 5. Germline CDR1 SGHDT, CDR2 YYEEEE. This CDR3 has 16 residues. CDR3 nucleotides: TGTGCCAGCAGCTGGACAGGGTCGCGGAACACCGGGGAGCTGTTTTTT. Amino acid sequence: CASSWTGSRNTGELFF.

This sequence joins TRBV9 and TRBJ2-7, with 8 bases identical to TRBD1. The V and J ends lost 3 bases and 5 bases, in that order; junction bases with no gene match: 4. Germline V lookup: CDR1 SGDLS, CDR2 YYNGEE. The CDR3 has 13 residues. The CDR3 loop is CASSAGQGHEQYF. In nucleotides, the CDR3 is TGTGCCAGCAGCGCCGGACAGGGCCACGAGCAGTACTTC.

J is TRBJ2-3 and V is TRBV11-3; maybe TRBD1 (6 bases). This CDR3 region has 15 residues. Trimming removed 1 base from V and 1 base from J, with 9 bases in between. Germline-derived CDR1 and CDR2 are SGHNT and YENEEA. CDR3 DNA sequence: TGTGCCAGCAGCTTAGGGTCAGGGGGCACAGATACGCAGTATTTT. Its protein product is CASSLGSGGTDTQYF.

The genes are TRBV5-1 and TRBJ2-5; perhaps TRBD1 as D (6 bases). The germline V gene has CDR1 SGHRS and CDR2 YFSETQ. Trimming stripped 0 bases from V and 2 bases from J, with 8 bases between. The length of the CDR3 is 14 residues. As DNA, the CDR3 is TGCGCCAGCAGCTTGGGACAGGTACAAGAGACCCAGTACTTC. As protein: CASSLGQVQETQYF. Full variable domain (outside the CDR3, taken from reference TRBV5-1 and TRBJ2-5): KAGVTQTPRYLIKTRGQQVTLSCSPISGHRSVSWYQQTPGQGLQFLFEYFSETQRNKGNFPGRFSGRQFSNSRSEMNVSTLELGDSALYLCASSLGQVQETQYFGPGTRLLVL.

The CDR3 sequence: CASARTGGVGGYTF. The CDR3 coding sequence is TGTGCCAGCGCACGGACAGGGGGCGTTGGTGGCTACACCTTC. V gene TRBV6-5 combines with J gene TRBJ1-2, with 11 nucleotides matching TRBD1. This CDR3 is 14 amino acids long. CDR1 and CDR2 (germline): MNHEY, SVGAGI. Trimming took 8 bases from V and 7 from J; bases not matched to a gene: 9.

V usage is TRBV27 and J usage is TRBJ2-5; TRBD1 aligns across 10 bases. V gave up 7 bases and J gave up 3 bases; unmatched junction bases: 11. Germline V gene data show CDR1 as MNHEY and CDR2 as SMNVEV (reference sequence). The CDR3 is 16 amino acids. The CDR3 reads CASTRPGTGAEETQYF. CDR3 DNA: TGTGCCAGCACCCGCCCCGGGACAGGGGCGGAAGAGACCCAGTACTTC.

This chain uses TRBV6-1 with TRBJ1-1; 7 bases are shared with TRBD1. This CDR3 has 13 amino acids. V dropped 0 bases and J dropped 11; count of bases not matched to a gene: 6. CDR1 and CDR2 from the germline V gene are MNHNS and SASEGT. The CDR3: CASSEAGGVLAFF. CDR3 bases: TGTGCCAGCAGTGAAGCAGGGGGCGTATTGGCTTTCTTT.

The chain links TRBV7-9 to TRBJ2-3; 7 bases are shared with TRBD2. CDR1 SEHNR and CDR2 FQNEAQ come from the germline V gene (reference sequence). V gave up 3 bases and J gave up 4 bases; unmatched junction bases: 1. The CDR3 runs 13 residues. CDR3 sequence: CASSLGRADTQYF. CDR3 DNA: TGTGCCAGCAGCTTGGGGAGGGCAGATACGCAGTATTTT.

The CDR3 region has the DNA TGTGCCAGCAGCTTAGGCAGGGCCTATGGCTACACCTTC. It is translated as CASSLGRAYGYTF. The chain combines TRBV5-4 with TRBJ1-2; D possibly corresponds to TRBD1 (5 bases). Germline CDR1 SGHNT, CDR2 YYREEE (reference sequence). The CDR3 consists of 13 residues. The V and J ends lost 2 bases and 4 bases respectively, with 9 bases between them.

The J gene is TRBJ2-7, the V gene TRBV9, with TRBD1 matching 9 bases. V lost 0 bases to trimming and J lost 2 bases; unmatched junction nucleotides: 6. CDR3 length equals 16 residues. Germline CDR1 SGDLS, CDR2 YYNGEE. The CDR3 sequence: CASSVDSTGGTYEQYF. CDR3 DNA: TGTGCCAGCAGCGTAGATTCGACAGGGGGGACCTACGAGCAGTACTTC.

The rearrangement joins TRBV6-5 to TRBJ2-7; TRBD1 might be the D (6 bases). From germline, CDR1 is MNHEY and CDR2 SVGAGI. CDR3 length: 13 residues. V was cut by 7 bases and J by 6 bases, with 16 bases left in between. CDR3 bases: TGTGCCAGCATTAAGGGGGACCTGGGCGAGCAGTACTTC. The encoded protein is CASIKGDLGEQYF.

V and J are TRBV4-1 and TRBJ2-3, with 14 nucleotides matching TRBD2. The trim removed 4 bases at V and 5 bases at J, leaving 11 bases unmatched. The CDR3 loop spans 18 amino acids. The germline V gene encodes CDR1 MGHRA and CDR2 YSYEKL. The CDR3 coding sequence is TGCGCCAGCAGCCGGGGACTAGCGGGAGCCCCTCGGATAGATACGCAGTATTTT. Its protein product is CASSRGLAGAPRIDTQYF.

CDR3 in amino acids: CASSPIAGGGLYSYNEQFF. As DNA, the CDR3 is TGCGCCAGCAGCCCCATAGCGGGGGGGGGCCTTTACTCCTACAATGAGCAGTTCTTC. This rearrangement joins TRBV5-1 to TRBJ2-1, with 11 bases lining up with TRBD2. The CDR3 consists of 19 residues. Germline-derived CDR1 and CDR2 are SGHRS and YFSETQ. The trim removed 4 bases at V and 0 bases at J, leaving 12 bases unmatched. Filled out from reference TRBV5-1 and TRBJ2-1, the complete variable domain reads KAGVTQTPRYLIKTRGQQVTLSCSPISGHRSVSWYQQTPGQGLQFLFEYFSETQRNKGNFPGRFSGRQFSNSRSEMNVSTLELGDSALYLCASSPIAGGGLYSYNEQFFGPGTRLTVL.